This TCR beta chain was sequenced during a study of cytomegalovirus exposure and HLA in healthy donors. Study-wide results and limits: Reports showed the classifier diagnosing cytomegalovirus status with high specificity and sensitivity.

Only in-frame clones appear in the TCRdb table, and some are missing; sequencing was by immunoSEQ multiplex PCR. The sample consists of 120,000 to 150,000 clones, approximately 88% of them appearing once. The CDR3 is 14 amino acids. Germline assignment: CDR1 SGDLS and CDR2 YYNGEE. The V end lost 0 bases, the J end lost 5 bases, and 11 bases lay between the germline ends. This clone was seen only once. Its antigen is unknown. The chain links TRBV9 to TRBJ2-5, with D perhaps TRBD2 (6 bases). The sequencing sample was made of PBMCs. The receptor's source is a man aged 18 to 29 in good health and CMV-seropositive. The CDR3 region is CASSVAGVRETQYF. The CDR3 DNA follows: TGTGCCAGCAGCGTAGCGGGGGTGAGGGAGACCCAGTACTTC.